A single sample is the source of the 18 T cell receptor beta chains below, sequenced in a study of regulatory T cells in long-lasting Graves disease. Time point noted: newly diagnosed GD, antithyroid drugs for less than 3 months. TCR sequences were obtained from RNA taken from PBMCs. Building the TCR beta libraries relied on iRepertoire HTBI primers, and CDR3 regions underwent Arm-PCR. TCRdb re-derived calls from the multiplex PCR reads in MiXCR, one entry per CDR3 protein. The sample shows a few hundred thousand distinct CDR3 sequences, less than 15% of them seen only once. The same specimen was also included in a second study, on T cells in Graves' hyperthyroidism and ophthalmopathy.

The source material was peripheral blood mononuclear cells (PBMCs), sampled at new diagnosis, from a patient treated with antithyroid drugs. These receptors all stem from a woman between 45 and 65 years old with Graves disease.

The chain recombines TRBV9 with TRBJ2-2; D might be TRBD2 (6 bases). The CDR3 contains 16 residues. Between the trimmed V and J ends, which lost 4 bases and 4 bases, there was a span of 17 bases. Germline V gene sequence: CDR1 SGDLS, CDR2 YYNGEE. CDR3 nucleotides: TGTGCCAGCAGCCTTTTAGCGGTTAGGGGCACCGGGGAGCTGTTTTTT. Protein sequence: CASSLLAVRGTGELFF.

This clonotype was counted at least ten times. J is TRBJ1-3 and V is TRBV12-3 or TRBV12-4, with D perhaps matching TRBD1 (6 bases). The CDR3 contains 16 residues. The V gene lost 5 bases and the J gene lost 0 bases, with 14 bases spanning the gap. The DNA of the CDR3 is TGTGCCAGCAGTACCCGACAGGCCGTCTCTGGAAACACCATATATTTT. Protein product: CASSTRQAVSGNTIYF.

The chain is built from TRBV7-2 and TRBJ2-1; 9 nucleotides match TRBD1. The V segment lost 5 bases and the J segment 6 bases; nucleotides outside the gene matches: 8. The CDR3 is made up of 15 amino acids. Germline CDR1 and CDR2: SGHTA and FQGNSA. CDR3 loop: CASSILPTGGNEQFF. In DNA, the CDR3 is TGTGCCAGCAGCATCCTCCCGACAGGGGGCAATGAGCAGTTCTTC.

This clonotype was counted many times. The CDR3 loop reads CASSDYNTEAFF. The CDR3, as DNA: TGTGCCAGCAGTGACTATAACACTGAAGCTTTCTTT. The rearrangement uses TRBV2 and TRBJ1-1; no clear D. The CDR3 totals 12 residues. The germline V gene has CDR1 SNHLY and CDR2 FYNNEI. V lost 3 bases and J 2 bases, leaving 4 bases between the germline ends.

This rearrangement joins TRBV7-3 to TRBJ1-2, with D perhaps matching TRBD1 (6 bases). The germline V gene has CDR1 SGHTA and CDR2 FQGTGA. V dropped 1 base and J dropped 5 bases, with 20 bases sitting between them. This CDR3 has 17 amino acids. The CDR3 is CASSLRYLVGQTYGYTF. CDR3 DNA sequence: TGTGCCAGCAGCTTAAGATACTTGGTGGGACAAACTTATGGCTACACCTTC.

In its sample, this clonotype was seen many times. CDR3 sequence: CASSLILGAVNEQFF. The CDR3 region has the DNA TGTGCCAGCAGCTTAATTCTTGGGGCCGTGAATGAGCAGTTCTTC. The J gene is TRBJ2-1, the V gene TRBV7-9; weak D call: TRBD1 (5 bases). The V gene's germline CDR1 is SEHNR and CDR2 FQNEAQ (reference sequence). CDR3 length: 15 amino acids. V lost 2 bases to trimming and J lost 7 bases, with 15 bases between them.

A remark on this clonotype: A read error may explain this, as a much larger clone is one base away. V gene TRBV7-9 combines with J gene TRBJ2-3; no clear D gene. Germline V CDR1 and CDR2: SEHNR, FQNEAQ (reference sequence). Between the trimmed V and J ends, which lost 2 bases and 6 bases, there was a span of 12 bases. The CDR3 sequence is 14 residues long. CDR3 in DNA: TGTGCCAGCAGCTTAAATAGTCCCGGCGATACGCAGTATTTT. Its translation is CASSLNSPGDTQYF.

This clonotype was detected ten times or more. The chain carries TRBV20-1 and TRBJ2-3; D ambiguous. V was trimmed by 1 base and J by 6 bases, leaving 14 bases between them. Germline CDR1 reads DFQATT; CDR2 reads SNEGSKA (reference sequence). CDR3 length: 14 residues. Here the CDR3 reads CSARARPGVDTQYF. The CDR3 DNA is TGCAGTGCTAGAGCCAGGCCCGGAGTTGATACGCAGTATTTT.

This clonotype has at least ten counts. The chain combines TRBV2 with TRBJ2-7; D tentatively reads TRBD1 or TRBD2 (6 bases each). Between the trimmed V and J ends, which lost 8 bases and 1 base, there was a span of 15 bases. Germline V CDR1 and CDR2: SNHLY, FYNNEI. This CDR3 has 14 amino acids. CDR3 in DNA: TGTGCCAGCGTGTCAGGGGAGGTGTCCTACGAGCAGTACTTC. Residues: CASVSGEVSYEQYF.

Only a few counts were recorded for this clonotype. The CDR3 here is CASSLVPGGPETQYF. CDR3 nucleotide sequence: TGCGCCAGCAGCTTGGTCCCGGGGGGGCCGGAGACCCAGTACTTC. V and J are TRBV5-1 and TRBJ2-5; 8 nucleotides match TRBD2. Germline loops: CDR1 SGHRS, CDR2 YFSETQ. J gave up 5 bases and V 0 bases, and 6 bases lay outside the gene matches. The CDR3 is 15 amino acids.

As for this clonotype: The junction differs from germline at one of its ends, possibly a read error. The CDR3 is CASSQPTSGRGYEQYF. CDR3 in DNA: TGCGCCAGCAGCCAACCGACTAGCGGGAGGGGCTACGAGCAGTACTTC. The chain employs TRBV2 and TRBJ2-7, with 14 bases identical to TRBD2. The CDR3 contains 16 residues. The germline V gene has CDR1 SNHLY and CDR2 FYNNEI. The whole variable domain, remainder taken from reference TRBV2 and TRBJ2-7, is EPEVTQTPSHQVTQMGQEVILRCVPISNHLYFYWYRQILGQKVEFLVSFYNNEISEKSEIFDDQFSVERPDGSNFTLKIRSTKLEDSAMYFCASSQPTSGRGYEQYFGPGTRLTVT.

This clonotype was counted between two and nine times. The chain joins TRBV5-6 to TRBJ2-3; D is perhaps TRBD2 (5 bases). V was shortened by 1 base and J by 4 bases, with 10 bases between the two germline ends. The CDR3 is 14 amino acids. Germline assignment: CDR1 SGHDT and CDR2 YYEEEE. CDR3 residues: CASSLPSTPDTQYF. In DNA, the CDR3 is TGTGCCAGCAGCTTGCCTAGCACCCCAGATACGCAGTATTTT.

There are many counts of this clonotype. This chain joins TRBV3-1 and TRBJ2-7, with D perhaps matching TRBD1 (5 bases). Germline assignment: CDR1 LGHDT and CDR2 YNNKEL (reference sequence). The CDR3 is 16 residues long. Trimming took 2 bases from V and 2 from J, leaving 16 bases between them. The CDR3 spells CASSQRVRQGAYEQYF. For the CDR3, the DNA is TGTGCCAGCAGCCAAAGAGTGAGGCAGGGCGCCTACGAGCAGTACTTC.

CDR3 sequence: CAWSGVVEQFF. CDR3 coding DNA: TGTGCCTGGAGTGGGGTGGTTGAGCAGTTCTTC. The chain joins TRBV30 to TRBJ2-1; D uncertain. The CDR3 consists of 11 residues. The germline CDR1 and CDR2 sequences are GTSNPN and SVGIG (reference sequence). V was shortened by 1 base and J by 9 bases, with 7 bases between the two germline ends.

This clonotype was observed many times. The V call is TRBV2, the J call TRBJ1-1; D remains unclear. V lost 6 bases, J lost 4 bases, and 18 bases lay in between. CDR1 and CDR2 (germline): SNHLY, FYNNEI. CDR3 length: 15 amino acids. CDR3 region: CASRATRFGGTEAFF. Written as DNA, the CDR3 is TGTGCCAGCAGGGCCACACGGTTTGGAGGCACTGAAGCTTTCTTT.

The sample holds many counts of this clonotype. This chain's CDR3 is CASSRVERLDTQYF. The CDR3 bases are TGTGCCAGCAGTCGGGTGGAGCGGTTAGATACGCAGTATTTT. V gene TRBV12-3 or TRBV12-4 combines with J gene TRBJ2-3, with D possibly being TRBD2 (5 bases). This CDR3 is built from 14 residues. With 5 bases removed from V and 5 bases from J, the gap between germline ends came to 14 bases.

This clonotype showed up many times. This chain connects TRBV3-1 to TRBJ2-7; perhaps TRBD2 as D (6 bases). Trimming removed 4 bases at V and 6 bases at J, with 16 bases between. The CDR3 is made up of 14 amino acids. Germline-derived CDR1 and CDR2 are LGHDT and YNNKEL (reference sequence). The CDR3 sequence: CASSLAGLLPEQYF. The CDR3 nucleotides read TGTGCCAGCAGCCTCGCCGGACTATTACCCGAGCAGTACTTC.

In DNA, the CDR3 is TGTGCCAGCAGTCCGGCCAGCGGGCAAAGCTCCTACGAGCAGTACTTC. Translation gives CASSPASGQSSYEQYF. This rearrangement joins TRBV27 to TRBJ2-7, with D perhaps matching TRBD2 (6 bases). The CDR3 runs to 16 residues. Between the trimmed V and J ends, which lost 5 bases and 0 bases, there was a span of 17 bases. CDR1 and CDR2 from the germline V gene are MNHEY and SMNVEV (reference sequence).